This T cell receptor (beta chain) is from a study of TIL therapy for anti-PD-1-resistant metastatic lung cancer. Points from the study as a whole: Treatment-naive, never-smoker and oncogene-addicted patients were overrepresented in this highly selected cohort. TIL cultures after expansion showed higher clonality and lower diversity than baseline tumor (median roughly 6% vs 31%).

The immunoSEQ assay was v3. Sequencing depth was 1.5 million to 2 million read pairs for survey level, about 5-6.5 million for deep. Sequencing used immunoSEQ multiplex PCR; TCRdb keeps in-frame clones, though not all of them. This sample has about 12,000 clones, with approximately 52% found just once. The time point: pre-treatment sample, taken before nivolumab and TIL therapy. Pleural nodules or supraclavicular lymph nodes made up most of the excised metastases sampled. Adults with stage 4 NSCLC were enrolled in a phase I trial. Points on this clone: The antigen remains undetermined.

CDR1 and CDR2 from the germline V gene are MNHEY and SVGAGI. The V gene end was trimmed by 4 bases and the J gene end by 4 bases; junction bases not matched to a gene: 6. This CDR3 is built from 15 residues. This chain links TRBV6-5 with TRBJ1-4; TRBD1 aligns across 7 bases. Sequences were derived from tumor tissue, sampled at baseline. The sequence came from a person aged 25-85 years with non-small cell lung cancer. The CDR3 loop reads CASSLQGPFNEKLFF. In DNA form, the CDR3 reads TGTGCCAGCAGTTTACAGGGGCCCTTTAATGAAAAACTGTTTTTT.